The T cell receptor (beta chain) under discussion was sequenced for a study of metastatic and nonmetastatic thyroid tumors. Whole-study context: Patients with malignant and benign thyroid disease provided blood and tumor or nodule tissue, whose repertoires were compared.

There were no patients who had received any treatment before thyroid surgery. With MiXCR, TCRdb reprocessed the PCR reads. The table has 18,000 or so clones, 34% seen once. This clone was seen repeatedly, ten times or more. One end of the junction does not line up with germline, which may come from a read error. The identical CDR3 is also encoded by other nucleotide sequences in the sample. The CDR3 sequence is 17 residues long. Germline V CDR1 and CDR2: SGHVS, FQNEAQ. This chain connects TRBV7-8 to TRBJ2-1; 7 bases agree with TRBD2. The TCR originated in a female donor with papillary thyroid cancer or a benign thyroid nodule (not recorded which). Some clones in this sample may be carry-over from other donors' samples. Sequenced sample: tumor tissue. CDR3 sequence reads: CASSLGGAGVGYNEQFF. The CDR3 DNA follows: TGTGCCAGCAGCTTAGGAGGGGCGGGAGTGGGTTACAATGAACAGTTCTTC. The variable domain in full, completed from reference TRBV7-8 and TRBJ2-1, reads GAGVSQSPRYKVAKRGQDVALRCDPISGHVSLFWYQQALGQGPEFLTYFQNEAQLDKSGLPSDRFFAERPEGSVSTLKIQRTQQEDSAVYLCASSLGGAGVGYNEQFFGPGTRLTVL.